A selection of T cell receptor beta chains follows, all from one sample in a study of lymphopenia after photon versus proton radiotherapy. Only in-frame clones appear in the TCRdb table, and some are missing; sequencing was by immunoSEQ multiplex PCR. Counted here are roughly 61,000 clones, around 90% occurring once; the ten biggest clones make up roughly 13%. The material sequenced was peripheral blood, taken from a patient treated with proton-based radiotherapy. The source is a man older than 75 with esophageal cancer. CDR3s include the opening cysteine and the closing phenylalanine or tryptophan. D genes are given only for firm matches. A row's size may be missing; if present it is once, few, many or a size class.

TRBJ1-6 | . | TRBV28 | . | TGTGCCAGCAGTTCCCGCCGGGGACAATCCCTCCACTTT | CASSSRRGQSLHF
TRBJ1-1 | . | TRBV21-1 | . | TGTGCCAGCAGCAAAGACACTGAAGCTTTCTTT | CASSKDTEAFF
TRBJ1-4 | TRBD1 | TRBV4-3 | few | TGCGCCAGCAGCCAAGGGACAGGGGTCGGCGAAAAACTGTTTTTT | CASSQGTGVGEKLFF
TRBJ1-3 | . | TRBV30 | . | TGTGCCTGGATAGGCGGGGGAAACACCATATATTTT | CAWIGGGNTIYF
TRBJ1-1 | . | TRBV10-3 | . | TGTGCCACCGAGGAGAACACTGAAGCTTTCTTT | CATEENTEAFF
TRBJ1-1 | . | TRBV6-5 | . | TGTGCCAGCAGTTACTCTGTGGGAGACGCTTTCTTT | CASSYSVGDAFF
TRBJ2-6 | . | TRBV30 | . | TGTGCCTGGAGTGTGGACATAGCTTACTCTGGGGCCAACGTCCTGACTTTC | CAWSVDIAYSGANVLTF
TRBJ1-3 | . | TRBV4-3 | . | TGCGCCAGCAGCCGAGACAGTTTGCTTGGAAACACCATATATTTT | CASSRDSLLGNTIYF
TRBJ2-3 | TRBD1 | TRBV19 | . | TGTGCCTCGGGGGACAGGACCACAGATACGCAGTATTTT | CASGDRTTDTQYF
TRBJ2-7 | TRBD1 | TRBV5-1 | . | TGCGCCAGCAGCTTGGAGGACAGGGCATCCCACGAGCAGTACTTC | CASSLEDRASHEQYF
TRBJ2-3 | TRBD2 | TRBV2 | once | TGTGCCAGCAGGTTGGGACTAGCGGGGGAGGCAGATACGCAGTATTTT | CASRLGLAGEADTQYF
TRBJ2-3 | . | TRBV6-6 | . | TGTGCCAGCAGTCGAGGGGGGGTCTCAGATACGCAGTATTTT | CASSRGGVSDTQYF
TRBJ2-7 | . | TRBV27 | . | TGTGCCAGCAGCTGGAGTGGCGGCGAGCAGTACTTC | CASSWSGGEQYF